These T cell receptor beta chains were read from a single sample in a study of blood T cell repertoires in COVID-19. Only in-frame clones appear in the TCRdb table, and some are missing; sequencing was by immunoSEQ multiplex PCR. The profile shows about 110,000 clones, approximately 87% of them singletons. The source material was peripheral blood. These receptors came from a woman aged 55 to 70 with acute or convalescent COVID-19. Both conserved end residues are trimmed from each CDR3.

j_call: TRBJ1-4; v_call: TRBV30; cdr3_aa: AWSGGNSYEKLF
j_call: TRBJ1-5; v_call: TRBV5-6; cdr3_aa: ASSLGDGQGARGAQH
j_call: TRBJ2-5; v_call: TRBV5-1; cdr3_aa: ASSGVKGDQGPQETQY
j_call: TRBJ2-1; v_call: TRBV28; cdr3_aa: ASSLIGLAEIGGDHEQF
j_call: TRBJ2-7; v_call: TRBV9; cdr3_aa: ASSVGGQGAYEQY
j_call: TRBJ2-1; v_call: TRBV29-1; cdr3_aa: SVAGLAFSYNEQF
j_call: TRBJ1-2; v_call: TRBV11-3; cdr3_aa: ASSLGTGINYGYT
j_call: TRBJ1-1; v_call: TRBV28; cdr3_aa: ASSKQGRWNTEAF
j_call: TRBJ2-3; v_call: TRBV20-1; cdr3_aa: SASRKGLADYTQY
j_call: TRBJ1-2; v_call: TRBV2; cdr3_aa: ASIPGEDRTYGYT
j_call: TRBJ2-1; v_call: TRBV27; cdr3_aa: ASSSGASYNEQF
j_call: TRBJ1-3; v_call: TRBV28; cdr3_aa: ASSGSGGSGNTIY
j_call: TRBJ2-7; v_call: TRBV5-1; cdr3_aa: ASTARGPYEQY
j_call: TRBJ2-5; v_call: TRBV3-1/TRBV3-2; cdr3_aa: ASSQDYRTETQY
j_call: TRBJ2-2; v_call: TRBV5-1; cdr3_aa: ASSQGQGGTGELF
j_call: TRBJ2-2; v_call: TRBV3-1/TRBV3-2; cdr3_aa: ASSLTPGELF
j_call: TRBJ2-3; v_call: TRBV6-5; cdr3_aa: ASKRPGTDTQY
j_call: TRBJ2-7; v_call: TRBV6-5; cdr3_aa: ASLSRGEQY
j_call: TRBJ2-3; v_call: TRBV7-3; cdr3_aa: ASSPGTSGYTDTQY
j_call: TRBJ2-7; v_call: TRBV4-3; cdr3_aa: ASSQNDRGGYEQY
j_call: TRBJ1-5; v_call: TRBV5-1; cdr3_aa: ASSLGPEDNQPQH
j_call: TRBJ2-3; v_call: TRBV5-1; cdr3_aa: ASSPLAGGGLTDTQY
j_call: TRBJ1-6; v_call: TRBV18; cdr3_aa: ASSPNSANSPLH
j_call: TRBJ1-5; v_call: TRBV12-3/TRBV12-4; cdr3_aa: ASSFKGDQPQH
j_call: TRBJ1-2; v_call: TRBV27; cdr3_aa: ASSLAGGLGGYT
j_call: TRBJ1-1; v_call: TRBV2; cdr3_aa: ASSDNGVMNTEAF
j_call: TRBJ2-1; v_call: TRBV5-1; cdr3_aa: ASSPRLAGGSSSYNEQF
j_call: TRBJ1-1; v_call: TRBV5-3; cdr3_aa: ARSKDRRYTEAF
j_call: TRBJ1-4; v_call: TRBV28; cdr3_aa: ASSLGHLGKLF
j_call: TRBJ2-7; v_call: TRBV28; cdr3_aa: ASVTGQSYEQY
j_call: TRBJ2-1; v_call: TRBV19; cdr3_aa: ASSSTFTTGSKF
j_call: TRBJ1-2; v_call: TRBV28; cdr3_aa: ASSLRLTNYGYT
j_call: TRBJ2-7; v_call: TRBV5-1; cdr3_aa: ASSFVAGAPYEQY
j_call: TRBJ2-5; v_call: TRBV30; cdr3_aa: AWSDGIQETQY
j_call: TRBJ1-3; v_call: TRBV2; cdr3_aa: ASRNRGGNTIY
j_call: TRBJ2-1; v_call: TRBV7-2; cdr3_aa: AGHLGYGMNEQF
j_call: TRBJ2-3; v_call: TRBV15; cdr3_aa: ATSRVAGGRTDTQY
j_call: TRBJ1-2; v_call: TRBV24-1; cdr3_aa: ATSDPGQLYGYT
j_call: TRBJ2-7; v_call: TRBV5-1; cdr3_aa: ASSSQDWAGEQY
j_call: TRBJ2-5; v_call: TRBV6-5; cdr3_aa: ASSYMGRETQY
j_call: TRBJ1-3; v_call: TRBV6-5; cdr3_aa: AVHRGGVGGNTIY
j_call: TRBJ2-7; v_call: TRBV27; cdr3_aa: ASRDRGPYEQY
j_call: TRBJ1-3; v_call: TRBV6-5; cdr3_aa: ASSYSLPGTGNTIY